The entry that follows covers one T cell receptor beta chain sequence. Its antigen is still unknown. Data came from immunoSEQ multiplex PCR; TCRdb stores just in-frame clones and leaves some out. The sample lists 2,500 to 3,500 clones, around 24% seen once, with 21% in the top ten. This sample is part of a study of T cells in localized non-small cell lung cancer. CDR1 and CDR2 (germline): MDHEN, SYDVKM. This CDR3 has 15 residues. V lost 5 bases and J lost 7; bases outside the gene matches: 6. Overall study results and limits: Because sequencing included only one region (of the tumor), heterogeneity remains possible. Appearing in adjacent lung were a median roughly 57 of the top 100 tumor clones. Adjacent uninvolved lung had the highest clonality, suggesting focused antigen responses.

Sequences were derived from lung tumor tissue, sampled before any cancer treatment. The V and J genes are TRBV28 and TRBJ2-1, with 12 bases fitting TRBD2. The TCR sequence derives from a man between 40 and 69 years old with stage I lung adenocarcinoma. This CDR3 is CASSKRTSGTNEQFF. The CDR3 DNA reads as TGTGCCAGCAGTAAAAGGACTAGCGGGACGAATGAGCAGTTCTTC.